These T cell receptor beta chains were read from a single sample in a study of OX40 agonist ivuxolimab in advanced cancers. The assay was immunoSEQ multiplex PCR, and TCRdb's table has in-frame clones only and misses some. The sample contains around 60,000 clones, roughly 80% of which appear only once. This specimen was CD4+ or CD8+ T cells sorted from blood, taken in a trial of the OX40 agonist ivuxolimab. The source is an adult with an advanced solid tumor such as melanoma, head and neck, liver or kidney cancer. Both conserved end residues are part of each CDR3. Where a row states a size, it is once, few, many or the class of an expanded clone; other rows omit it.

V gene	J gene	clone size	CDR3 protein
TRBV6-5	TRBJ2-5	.	CASSYPGSETQYF
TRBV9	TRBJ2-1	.	CASSVATGSSYNEQFF
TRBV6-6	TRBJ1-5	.	CASSGTGGNQPQHF
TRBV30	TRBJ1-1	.	CAWSVGLGRDTEAFF
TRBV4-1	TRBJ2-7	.	CASSQFVRGSSYEQYF
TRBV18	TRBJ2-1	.	CASSPLKRESTYNEQFF
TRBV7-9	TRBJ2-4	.	CASSLSGGGVNIQYF
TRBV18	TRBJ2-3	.	CASTLLGPTDTQYF
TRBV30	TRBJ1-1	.	CAWARDTHTEAFF
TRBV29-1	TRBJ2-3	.	CSVESGADTQYF
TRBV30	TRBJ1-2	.	CAWSVHNYGYTF
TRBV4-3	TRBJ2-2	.	CASSQVHPHTGELFF
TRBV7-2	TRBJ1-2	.	CASSFGTSYGYTF
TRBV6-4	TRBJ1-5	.	CASSAMSNQPQHF
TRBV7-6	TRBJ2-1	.	CASSLRTREGQFF
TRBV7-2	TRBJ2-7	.	CASSSRSSYEQYF
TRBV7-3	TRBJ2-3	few	CASSLGAGHLNTQYF
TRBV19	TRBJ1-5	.	CASSRQGKDQPQHF
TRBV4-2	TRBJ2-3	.	CASSLETITYTDTQYF
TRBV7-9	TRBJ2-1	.	CASSPLVGRGTYNEQFF
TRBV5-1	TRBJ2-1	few	CASSLVPSGEQFF
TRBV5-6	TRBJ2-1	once	CASSSTEVEQFF
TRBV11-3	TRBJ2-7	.	CASIPGRRSYEQYF
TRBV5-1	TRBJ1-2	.	CASSFEGYGYTF
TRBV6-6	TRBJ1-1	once	CASSYTFGTEAFF
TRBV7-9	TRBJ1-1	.	CASSLEAFVEAFF